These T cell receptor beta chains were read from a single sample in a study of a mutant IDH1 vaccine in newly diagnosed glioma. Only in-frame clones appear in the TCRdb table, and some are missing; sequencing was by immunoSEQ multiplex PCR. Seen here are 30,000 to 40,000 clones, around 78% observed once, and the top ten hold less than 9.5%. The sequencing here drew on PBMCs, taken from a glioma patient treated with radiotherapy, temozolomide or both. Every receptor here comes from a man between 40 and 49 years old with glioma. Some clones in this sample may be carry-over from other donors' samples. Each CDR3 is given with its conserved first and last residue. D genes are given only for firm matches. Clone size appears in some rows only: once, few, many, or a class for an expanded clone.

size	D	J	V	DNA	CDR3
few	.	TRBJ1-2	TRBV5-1	TGCGCCAGCAGCTTGGGCCAGGGCGGTGGCTACACCTTC	CASSLGQGGGYTF
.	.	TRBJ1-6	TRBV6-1	TGTGCCAGCAGTGTAATAGACGTGAATTCACCCCTCCACTTT	CASSVIDVNSPLHF
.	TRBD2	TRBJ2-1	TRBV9	TGTGCCAGCAGCGTCCTCCTAGCGGGGGAAGACAATGAGCAGTTCTTC	CASSVLLAGEDNEQFF
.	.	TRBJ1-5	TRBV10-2	TGCGCCAGCAGCAAAAACAGGGATCGCAATCAGCCCCAGCATTTT	CASSKNRDRNQPQHF
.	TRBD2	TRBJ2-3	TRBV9	TGTGCCAGCAGCATGATAGCGGGGGCGGAAGATACGCAGTATTTT	CASSMIAGAEDTQYF
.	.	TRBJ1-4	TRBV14	TGTGCCAGCAGCCTCCCTCCAGGTATGGGTAATGAAAAACTGTTTTTT	CASSLPPGMGNEKLFF
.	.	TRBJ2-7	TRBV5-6	TGTGCCAGCAGCTTATCCAGGACCGAATACGAGCAGTACTTC	CASSLSRTEYEQYF
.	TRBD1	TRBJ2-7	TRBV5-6	TGTGCCAGCAGCTTGGTAAGACGGCAGGGGGCGCACGAGCAGTACTTC	CASSLVRRQGAHEQYF
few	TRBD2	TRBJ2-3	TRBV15	TGTGCCACCAGCAGAGATAGCGGGGGGGCAGATACGCAGTATTTT	CATSRDSGGADTQYF
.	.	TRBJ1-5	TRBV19	TGTGCCAGTAGTATAGATCGGGGGAGCGCTCAGCCCCAGCATTTT	CASSIDRGSAQPQHF
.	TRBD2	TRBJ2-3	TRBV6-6	TGTGCCAGCAGTTACTCTAGCGGGGGGTACACAGATACGCAGTATTTT	CASSYSSGGYTDTQYF
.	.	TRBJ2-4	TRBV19	TGTGCCAGTAGGGAAGAAGACGAGACGGCCAAAAACATTCAGTACTTC	CASREEDETAKNIQYF
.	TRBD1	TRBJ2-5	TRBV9	TGTGCCAGCAGCGTAGTTGCAGGGGGCATAGGGACCCAGTACTTC	CASSVVAGGIGTQYF
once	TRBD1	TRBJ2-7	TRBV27	TGTGCCAGCAGTTCTATGGGGACAGCGCTATCCTACGAGCAGTACTTC	CASSSMGTALSYEQYF
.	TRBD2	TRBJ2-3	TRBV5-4	TGTGCCAGCAGCGCGGTTAGCGGGGCCACAGATACGCAGTATTTT	CASSAVSGATDTQYF
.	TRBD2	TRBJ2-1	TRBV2	TGTGCCAGCATAGGGACTAGCGGGTTTTTGGGGAAGTTCTTC	CASIGTSGFLGKFF
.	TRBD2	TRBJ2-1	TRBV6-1	TGTGCCAGCAGTGCTGAGGCGGGGGGCGGGCAGTTCTTC	CASSAEAGGGQFF
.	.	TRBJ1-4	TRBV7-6	TGTGCCAGCAGGTCACAGGTAGATGAAAAACTGTTTTTT	CASRSQVDEKLFF
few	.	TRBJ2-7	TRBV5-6	TGTGCCAGCAGCTGGAGCCTTGAGGTGGAGCAGTACTTC	CASSWSLEVEQYF
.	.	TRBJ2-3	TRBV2	TGTGCCAGCAGTGTCCTCGGGTCCGCAGATACGCAGTATTTT	CASSVLGSADTQYF
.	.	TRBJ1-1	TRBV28	TGTGCCATTCTACCCGGGGCCCCGTTTGACACTGAAGCTTTCTTT	CAILPGAPFDTEAFF
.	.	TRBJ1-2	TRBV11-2	TGTGCCAGCAGCTTAGTGGGAAACTATGGCTACACCTTC	CASSLVGNYGYTF
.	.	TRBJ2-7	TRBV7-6	TGTGCCAGCAGCTTTCAAGGGGGCTCCTACGAGCAGTACTTC	CASSFQGGSYEQYF
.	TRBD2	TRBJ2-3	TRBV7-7	TGTGCTAGCAGCTTGACTAGCGGCACAGATACGCAGTATTTT	CASSLTSGTDTQYF
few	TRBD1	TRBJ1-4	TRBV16	TGTGCCAGCAGACCTACAGGGGGCCGGGGTGAAAAACTGTTTTTT	CASRPTGGRGEKLFF
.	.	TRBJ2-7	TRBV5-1	TGCGCCAGCAGCCAAGGACAGACCCTATCGGGCGAGCAGTACTTC	CASSQGQTLSGEQYF
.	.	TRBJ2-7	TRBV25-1	TGTGCCAGCAGTGAAGAAAGGAATCACGAGCAGTACTTC	CASSEERNHEQYF
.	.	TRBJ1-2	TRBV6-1	TGTGCCAGCAGTCTCCAGGGATTCGGTGGCTACACCTTC	CASSLQGFGGYTF
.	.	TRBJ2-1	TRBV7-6	TGTGCCAGCAGCTTAGCCTTTAAGGGTGCTGAGCAGTTCTTC	CASSLAFKGAEQFF
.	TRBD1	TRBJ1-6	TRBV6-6	TGTGCCAGCAGTTCCCGGGACAGAGGCAATTCACCCCTCCACTTT	CASSSRDRGNSPLHF
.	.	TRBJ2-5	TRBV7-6	TGTGCCAGCAGCCGTGGACAGCCTGGAGGCGAAGAGACCCAGTACTTC	CASSRGQPGGEETQYF
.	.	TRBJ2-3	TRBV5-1	TGCGCCAGCAGCACCACAGATACGCAGTATTTT	CASSTTDTQYF
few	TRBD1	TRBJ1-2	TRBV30	TGTGCCTGGAGTACCCCCGGGACAGGGGTGGGTGGCTACACCTTC	CAWSTPGTGVGGYTF
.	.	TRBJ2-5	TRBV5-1	TGCGCCAGCAGCTTGGGAATGGGGGAAGAGACCCAGTACTTC	CASSLGMGEETQYF
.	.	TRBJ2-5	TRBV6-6	TGTGCCAGCAGTTTCCAACCTACAGAGGAGACCCAGTACTTC	CASSFQPTEETQYF
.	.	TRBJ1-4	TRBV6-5	TGTGCCAGCAAACCGAGCTGGGCAACTAATGAAAAACTGTTTTTT	CASKPSWATNEKLFF
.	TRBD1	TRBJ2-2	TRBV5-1	TGCGCCAGCAGCTTGGACAGGGGGCGAGGCGGGGAGCTGTTTTTT	CASSLDRGRGGELFF
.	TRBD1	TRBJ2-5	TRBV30	TGTGCCTGGGGGAGGAAGAGACAGGGGGCGGGGGAGACCCAGTACTTC	CAWGRKRQGAGETQYF
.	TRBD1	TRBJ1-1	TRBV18	TGTGCCAGCTCAGGACAGGGTAACACTGAAGCTTTCTTT	CASSGQGNTEAFF
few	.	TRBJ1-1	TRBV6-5	TGTGCCAGCAGTTACGGGGACGGTTTTGAAGCTTTCTTT	CASSYGDGFEAFF
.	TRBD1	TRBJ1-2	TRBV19	TGTGCCAGTAGTACCGTACTCGACAGGGGGCGCCCAGGCAGCGGCTACACCTTC	CASSTVLDRGRPGSGYTF
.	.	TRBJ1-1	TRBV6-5	TGTGCCAGCAGTTACTCGATGAACACTGAAGCTTTCTTT	CASSYSMNTEAFF
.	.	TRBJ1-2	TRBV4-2	TGTGCCAGCAGCCAGAATGCGGGCAGGAACTATGGCTACACCTTC	CASSQNAGRNYGYTF
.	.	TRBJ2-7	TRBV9	TGTGCCAGCAGCGTAGGACCAGGGGGGGGAATCTACGAGCAGTACTTC	CASSVGPGGGIYEQYF
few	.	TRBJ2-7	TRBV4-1	TGCGCCAGCAGCCCCGATGCCGAGACAACCCTCTACGAGCAGTACTTC	CASSPDAETTLYEQYF
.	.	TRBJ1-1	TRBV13	TGTGCCAGCAGTTCGGGACCCGGAGGGGCTGAAGCTTTCTTT	CASSSGPGGAEAFF
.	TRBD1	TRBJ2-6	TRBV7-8	TGTGCCAGCAGCCCTACCAGGGGACAGGCTCAATCTGGGGCCAACGTCCTGACTTTC	CASSPTRGQAQSGANVLTF
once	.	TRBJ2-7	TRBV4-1	TGCGCCAGCAGCCAGGAGATGGACCGCTCCTACGAGCAGTACTTC	CASSQEMDRSYEQYF
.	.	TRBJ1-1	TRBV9	TGTGCCAGCAGCGCCAGAGCGGGGAACACTGAAGCTTTCTTT	CASSARAGNTEAFF
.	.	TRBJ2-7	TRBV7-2	TGTGCCAGCAGCCGGACACCTTTTCGCTACGAGCAGTACTTC	CASSRTPFRYEQYF
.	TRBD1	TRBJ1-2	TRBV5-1	TGCGCCAGCAGCCCCACGGGACAGAGGGACGGCTACACCTTC	CASSPTGQRDGYTF
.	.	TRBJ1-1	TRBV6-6	TGTGCCAGCAGTTCCCCGGGGAACACTGAAGCTTTCTTT	CASSSPGNTEAFF
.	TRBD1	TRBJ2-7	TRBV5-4	TGTGCCAGCAGGGGACAGGGCCGCTACGAGCAGTACTTC	CASRGQGRYEQYF
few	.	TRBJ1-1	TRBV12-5	TGTGCTAGTGGTTTGGTACTGGGGGGCATTACTGAAGCTTTCTTT	CASGLVLGGITEAFF